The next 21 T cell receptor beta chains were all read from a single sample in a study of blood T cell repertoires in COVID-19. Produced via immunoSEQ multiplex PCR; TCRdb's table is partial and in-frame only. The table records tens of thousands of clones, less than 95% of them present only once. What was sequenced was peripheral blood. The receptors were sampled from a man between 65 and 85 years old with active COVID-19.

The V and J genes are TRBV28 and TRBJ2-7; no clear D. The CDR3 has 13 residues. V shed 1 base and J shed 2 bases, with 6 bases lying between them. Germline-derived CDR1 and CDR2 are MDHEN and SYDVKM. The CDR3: CASSLSSPYEQYF. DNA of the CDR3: TGTGCCAGCAGTTTATCGTCTCCCTACGAGCAGTACTTC.

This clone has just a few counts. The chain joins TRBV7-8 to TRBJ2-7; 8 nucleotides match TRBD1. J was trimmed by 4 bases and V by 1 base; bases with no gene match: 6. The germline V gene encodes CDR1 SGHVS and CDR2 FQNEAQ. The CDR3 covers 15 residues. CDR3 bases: TGTGCCAGCAGCTTAGGGACAGGGAGCGGGTACGAGCAGTACTTC. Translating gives CASSLGTGSGYEQYF.

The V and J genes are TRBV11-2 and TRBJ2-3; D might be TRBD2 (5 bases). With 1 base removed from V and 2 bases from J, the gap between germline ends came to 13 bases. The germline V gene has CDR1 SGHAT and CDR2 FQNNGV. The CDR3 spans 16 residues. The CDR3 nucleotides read TGTGCCAGCAGCTTAGTCGTCGGGGAGATCACAGATACGCAGTATTTT. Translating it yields CASSLVVGEITDTQYF.

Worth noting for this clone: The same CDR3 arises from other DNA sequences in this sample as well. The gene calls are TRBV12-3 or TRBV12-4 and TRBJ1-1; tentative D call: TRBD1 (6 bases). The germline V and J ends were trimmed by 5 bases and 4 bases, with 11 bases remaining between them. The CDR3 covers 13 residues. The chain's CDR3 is CASSLTGSTEAFF. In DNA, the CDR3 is TGTGCCAGCAGTCTTACAGGGTCCACTGAAGCTTTCTTT.

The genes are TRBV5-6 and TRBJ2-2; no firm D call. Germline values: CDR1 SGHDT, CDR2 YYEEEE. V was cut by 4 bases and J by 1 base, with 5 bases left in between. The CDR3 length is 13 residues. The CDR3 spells CASSRENTGELFF. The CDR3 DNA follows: TGTGCCAGCAGCCGAGAGAACACCGGGGAGCTGTTTTTT.

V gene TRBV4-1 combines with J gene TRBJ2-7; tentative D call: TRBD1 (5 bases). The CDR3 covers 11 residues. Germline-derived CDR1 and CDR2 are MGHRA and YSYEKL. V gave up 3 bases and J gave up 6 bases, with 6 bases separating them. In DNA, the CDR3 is TGCGCCAGCAGCCATCAGGGCGAGCAGTACTTC. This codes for CASSHQGEQYF.

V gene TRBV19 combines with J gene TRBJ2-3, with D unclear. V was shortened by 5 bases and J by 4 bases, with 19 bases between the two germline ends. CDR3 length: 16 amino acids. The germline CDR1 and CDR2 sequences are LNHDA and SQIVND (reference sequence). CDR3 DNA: TGTGCCAGTAGTGCCATGTCGGGTCGTTTGGCAGATACGCAGTATTTT. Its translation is CASSAMSGRLADTQYF.

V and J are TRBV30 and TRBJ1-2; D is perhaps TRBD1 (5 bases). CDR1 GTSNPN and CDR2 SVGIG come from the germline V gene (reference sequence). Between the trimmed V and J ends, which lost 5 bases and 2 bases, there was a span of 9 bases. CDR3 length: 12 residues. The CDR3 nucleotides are TGTGCCTGGGGCAGGGCCAACTATGGCTACACCTTC. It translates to CAWGRANYGYTF.

The CDR3 reads CASSQRAGGQETQYF. CDR3 DNA: TGTGCCAGCAGCCAGAGGGCGGGGGGCCAAGAGACCCAGTACTTC. This chain connects TRBV14 to TRBJ2-5; TRBD2 aligns across 8 bases. Germline V CDR1 and CDR2: SGHDN, FVKESK. The CDR3 totals 15 residues. Germline trimming cut 3 bases from V and 1 base from J; bases unmatched to any gene: 4.

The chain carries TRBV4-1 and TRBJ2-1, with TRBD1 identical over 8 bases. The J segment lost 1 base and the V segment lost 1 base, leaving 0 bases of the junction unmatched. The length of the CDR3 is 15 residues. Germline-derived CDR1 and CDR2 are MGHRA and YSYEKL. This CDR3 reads CASSQGTGSYNEQFF. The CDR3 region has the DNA TGCGCCAGCAGCCAAGGGACAGGGTCCTACAATGAGCAGTTCTTC.

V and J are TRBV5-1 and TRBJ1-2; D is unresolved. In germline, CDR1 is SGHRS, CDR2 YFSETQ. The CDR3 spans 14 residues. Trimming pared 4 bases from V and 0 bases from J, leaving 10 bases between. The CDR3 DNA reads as TGCGCCAGCAGCCCCGACACTTCTAACTATGGCTACACCTTC. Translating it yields CASSPDTSNYGYTF.

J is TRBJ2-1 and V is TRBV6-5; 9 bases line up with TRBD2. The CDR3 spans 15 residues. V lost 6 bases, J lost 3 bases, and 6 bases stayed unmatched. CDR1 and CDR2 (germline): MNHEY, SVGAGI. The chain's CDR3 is CASRLAGDIYNEQFF. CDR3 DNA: TGTGCCAGCAGATTAGCGGGGGATATCTACAATGAGCAGTTCTTC.

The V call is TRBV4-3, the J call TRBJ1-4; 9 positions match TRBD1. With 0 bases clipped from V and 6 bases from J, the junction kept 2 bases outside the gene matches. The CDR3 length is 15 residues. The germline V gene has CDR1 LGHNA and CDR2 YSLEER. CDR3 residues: CASSQEGTGYEKLFF. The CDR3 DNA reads TGCGCCAGCAGCCAAGAAGGGACAGGGTATGAAAAACTGTTTTTT.

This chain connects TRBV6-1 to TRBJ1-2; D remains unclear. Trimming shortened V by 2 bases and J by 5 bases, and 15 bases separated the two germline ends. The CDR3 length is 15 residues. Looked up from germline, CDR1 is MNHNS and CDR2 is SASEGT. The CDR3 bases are TGTGCCAGCAGTGAATACGGCTCCCAGGATTATGGCTACACCTTC. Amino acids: CASSEYGSQDYGYTF.

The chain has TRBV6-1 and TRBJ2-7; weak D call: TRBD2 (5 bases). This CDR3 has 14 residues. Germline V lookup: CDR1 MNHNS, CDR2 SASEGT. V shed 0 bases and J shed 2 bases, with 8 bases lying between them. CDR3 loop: CASSEADGAYEQYF. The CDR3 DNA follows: TGTGCCAGCAGTGAAGCTGACGGGGCCTACGAGCAGTACTTC.

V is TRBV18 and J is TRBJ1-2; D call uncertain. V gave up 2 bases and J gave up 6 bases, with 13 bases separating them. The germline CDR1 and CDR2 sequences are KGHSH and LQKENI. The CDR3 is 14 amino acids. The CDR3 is CASSPSSGWNGYTF. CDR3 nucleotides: TGTGCCAGCTCACCATCCTCAGGATGGAATGGCTACACCTTC. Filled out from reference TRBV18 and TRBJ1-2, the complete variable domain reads NAGVMQNPRHLVRRRGQEARLRCSPMKGHSHVYWYRQLPEEGLKFMVYLQKENIIDESGMPKERFSAEFPKEGPSILRIQQVVRGDSAAYFCASSPSSGWNGYTFGSGTRLTVV.

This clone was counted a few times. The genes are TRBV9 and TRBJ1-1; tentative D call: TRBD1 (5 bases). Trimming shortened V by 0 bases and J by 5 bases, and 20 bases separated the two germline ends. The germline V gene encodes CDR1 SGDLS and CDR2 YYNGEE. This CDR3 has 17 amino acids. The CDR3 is CASSVESAGNFRTEAFF. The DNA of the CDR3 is TGTGCCAGCAGCGTAGAATCGGCAGGGAATTTTAGGACTGAAGCTTTCTTT.

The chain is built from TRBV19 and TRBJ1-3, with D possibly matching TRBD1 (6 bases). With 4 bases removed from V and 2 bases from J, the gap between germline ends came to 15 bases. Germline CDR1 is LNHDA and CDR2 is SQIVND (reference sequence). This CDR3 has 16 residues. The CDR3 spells CASSNYRVEAGNTIYF. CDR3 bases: TGTGCCAGTAGTAATTACAGGGTGGAAGCTGGAAACACCATATATTTT.

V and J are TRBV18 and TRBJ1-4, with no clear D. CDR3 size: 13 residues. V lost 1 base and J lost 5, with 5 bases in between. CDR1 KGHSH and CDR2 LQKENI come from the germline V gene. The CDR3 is CASSPQENEKLFF. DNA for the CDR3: TGTGCCAGCTCACCACAAGAGAATGAAAAACTGTTTTTT. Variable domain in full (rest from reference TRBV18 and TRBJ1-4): NAGVMQNPRHLVRRRGQEARLRCSPMKGHSHVYWYRQLPEEGLKFMVYLQKENIIDESGMPKERFSAEFPKEGPSILRIQQVVRGDSAAYFCASSPQENEKLFFGSGTQLSVL.

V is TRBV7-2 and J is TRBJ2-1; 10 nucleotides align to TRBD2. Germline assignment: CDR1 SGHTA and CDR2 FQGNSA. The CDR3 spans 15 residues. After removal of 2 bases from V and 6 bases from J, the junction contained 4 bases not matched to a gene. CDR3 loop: CASSLQIAGGNEQFF. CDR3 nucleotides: TGTGCCAGCAGCTTACAGATAGCGGGGGGCAATGAGCAGTTCTTC.

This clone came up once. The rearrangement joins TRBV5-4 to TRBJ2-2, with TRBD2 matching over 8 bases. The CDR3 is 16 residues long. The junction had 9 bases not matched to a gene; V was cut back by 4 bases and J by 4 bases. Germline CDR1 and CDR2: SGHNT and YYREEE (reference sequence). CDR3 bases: TGTGCCAGCAGCACCTCGGGGGGGCGAGTCACCGGGGAGCTGTTTTTT. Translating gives CASSTSGGRVTGELFF. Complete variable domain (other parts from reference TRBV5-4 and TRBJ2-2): ETGVTQSPTHLIKTRGQQVTLRCSSQSGHNTVSWYQQALGQGPQFIFQYYREEENGRGNFPPRFSGLQFPNYSSELNVNALELDDSALYLCASSTSGGRVTGELFFGEGSRLTVL.